The rows below give T cell receptor beta chains drawn from one sample of a study of blood T cell repertoires in COVID-19. Here immunoSEQ multiplex PCR was the method, and the copy in TCRdb shows in-frame clones only, minus some. The sample lists approximately 220,000 clones, roughly 89% occurring once. The sequenced sample was PBMCs or T cells enriched from blood (not recorded which). Receptors originate from a woman aged 25 to 45 with acute COVID-19. CDR3s include the opening cysteine and the closing phenylalanine or tryptophan. Fields, in order: V gene, J gene, D gene, clone size, CDR3 protein, CDR3 DNA. A D gene is named only where the DNA matches it firmly. A row's size may be missing; if present it is once, few, many or a size class.

TRBV21-1	TRBJ2-7	NA	once	CASSDRDRTYEQYF	TGTGCCAGCAGCGACAGGGACAGAACCTACGAGCAGTACTTC
TRBV14	TRBJ2-7	TRBD1	NA	CASSGTGTGGYEQYF	TGTGCCAGCAGCGGCACTGGGACAGGGGGCTACGAGCAGTACTTC
TRBV5-4	TRBJ1-2	TRBD1	few	CASSRDSNYGYTF	TGTGCCAGCAGCAGGGACAGCAACTATGGCTACACCTTC
TRBV7-8	TRBJ1-1	NA	NA	CASSLRVGGAGTEAFF	TGTGCCAGCAGCTTAAGGGTAGGGGGGGCCGGCACTGAAGCTTTCTTT
TRBV19	TRBJ1-2	NA	NA	CASSISSARGYTF	TGTGCCAGTAGTATCTCGAGCGCTAGAGGCTACACCTTC
TRBV18	TRBJ1-1	NA	NA	CASSPTNTEAFF	TGTGCCAGCTCACCAACTAACACTGAAGCTTTCTTT
TRBV6-5	TRBJ1-5	NA	NA	CASRQSQSNQPQHF	TGTGCCAGCAGGCAATCACAGTCTAATCAGCCCCAGCATTTT
TRBV7-9	TRBJ1-1	NA	NA	CASSPFKGVGPEAFF	TGTGCCAGCAGCCCCTTTAAGGGGGTGGGTCCTGAAGCTTTCTTT
TRBV7-2	TRBJ1-6	NA	NA	CASHSQGNSPLHF	TGTGCCAGCCACTCACAGGGTAATTCACCCCTCCACTTT
TRBV4-3	TRBJ1-1	NA	NA	CASSRILRNTEAFF	TGCGCCAGCAGCCGTATTCTCAGGAACACTGAAGCTTTCTTT
TRBV19	TRBJ2-7	TRBD1	NA	CASSTSQGYEQYF	TGTGCCAGTAGCACATCACAGGGGTACGAGCAGTACTTC
TRBV12-3/TRBV12-4	TRBJ2-5	TRBD1	NA	CASSLRDRETQYF	TGTGCCAGCAGTTTAAGGGACAGAGAGACCCAGTACTTC
TRBV2	TRBJ1-4	NA	NA	CASSEALRGVGEKLFF	TGTGCCAGCAGTGAAGCGCTTCGGGGGGTCGGTGAAAAACTGTTTTTT
TRBV9	TRBJ2-6	NA	NA	CASSPEVSGANVLTF	TGTGCCAGCAGCCCTGAGGTATCTGGGGCCAACGTCCTGACTTTC
TRBV5-8	TRBJ1-1	NA	once	CASNLAGMNTEAFF	TGTGCCAGCAACTTGGCCGGGATGAACACTGAAGCTTTCTTT
TRBV18	TRBJ2-7	TRBD2	once	CASSPPSRVAGDEQYF	TGTGCCAGCTCACCACCATCAAGGGTAGCGGGGGACGAGCAGTACTTC
TRBV2	TRBJ1-4	TRBD1	NA	CASSYRTGGAETNEKLFF	TGTGCCAGCAGTTATCGGACAGGGGGAGCCGAAACTAATGAAAAACTGTTTTTT
TRBV6-5	TRBJ2-1	NA	NA	CASSYRGNEQFF	TGTGCCAGCAGTTACAGGGGTAATGAGCAGTTCTTC
TRBV30	TRBJ1-4	TRBD1	NA	CAWSVPTGGGEKLFF	TGTGCCTGGAGTGTCCCCACAGGGGGAGGAGAAAAACTGTTTTTT
TRBV3-1/TRBV3-2	TRBJ2-1	NA	NA	CASSQETAAANEQFF	TGTGCCAGCAGCCAGGAAACGGCCGCGGCAAATGAGCAGTTCTTC
TRBV30	TRBJ2-3	TRBD1	NA	CAWSLAGGLDTQYF	TGTGCCTGGAGTCTTGCAGGGGGCTTGGATACGCAGTATTTT
TRBV6-5	TRBJ2-1	TRBD2	NA	CASRRDYAPPNEQFF	TGTGCCAGCAGGAGGGACTACGCGCCCCCTAATGAGCAGTTCTTC
TRBV28	TRBJ2-1	NA	NA	CASSSVSVSQFF	TGTGCCAGCAGTTCAGTCTCTGTTTCGCAGTTCTTC
TRBV3-1/TRBV3-2	TRBJ1-2	NA	few	CASSPADSLRGYTF	TGTGCCAGCAGCCCCGCGGACAGCCTACGAGGCTACACCTTC
TRBV27	TRBJ2-3	TRBD2	NA	CASSLEGTSGDTDTQYF	TGTGCCAGCAGTTTAGAGGGGACTAGCGGGGATACAGATACGCAGTATTTT
TRBV28	TRBJ2-7	NA	few	CASSSPYEQYF	TGTGCCAGCAGTTCCCCGTACGAGCAGTACTTC
TRBV5-6	TRBJ1-1	NA	NA	CASSFEGRTEAFF	TGTGCCAGCAGCTTTGAAGGGAGGACTGAAGCTTTCTTT
TRBV28	TRBJ1-1	NA	NA	CASSFTEGTEAFF	TGTGCCAGCAGTTTTACAGAGGGCACTGAAGCTTTCTTT
TRBV18	TRBJ1-2	TRBD1	once	CASSRLGQLYGYTF	TGTGCCAGCTCACGGCTGGGACAGCTCTATGGCTACACCTTC
TRBV4-3	TRBJ1-1	TRBD1	NA	CASSQEGDRGPTEAFF	TGCGCCAGCAGCCAAGAGGGGGACAGGGGCCCCACTGAAGCTTTCTTT
TRBV30	TRBJ1-1	NA	NA	CAWSRGGDTEAFF	TGTGCCTGGAGCCGAGGCGGGGACACTGAAGCTTTCTTT
TRBV4-1	TRBJ1-5	NA	NA	CASSQDGAGGNQPQHF	TGCGCCAGCAGCCAAGATGGGGCCGGTGGCAATCAGCCCCAGCATTTT
TRBV27	TRBJ1-1	TRBD1	few	CASSLSYDRGKAEAFF	TGTGCCAGCAGTTTATCGTATGACAGGGGGAAGGCTGAAGCTTTCTTT
TRBV9	TRBJ2-2	TRBD1	NA	CASSKGQGSGELFF	TGTGCCAGCAGCAAAGGACAGGGGTCCGGGGAGCTGTTTTTT
TRBV5-5	TRBJ1-2	NA	NA	CASSLAVDYGYTF	TGTGCCAGCAGCTTGGCTGTTGACTATGGCTACACCTTC
TRBV9	TRBJ2-1	TRBD2	NA	CASRASGGGEQFF	TGTGCCAGCAGGGCTAGCGGGGGTGGTGAGCAGTTCTTC
TRBV19	TRBJ1-1	NA	NA	CASTTGGFTEAFF	TGTGCCAGCACGACCGGGGGGTTCACTGAAGCTTTCTTT
TRBV19	TRBJ2-7	NA	NA	CASSTQGAGYEQYF	TGTGCCAGTAGTACGCAGGGAGCGGGCTACGAGCAGTACTTC
TRBV5-1	TRBJ1-1	NA	NA	CASSLEGAVGGAFF	TGCGCCAGCAGCTTGGAAGGAGCCGTCGGTGGAGCTTTCTTT
TRBV19	TRBJ2-2	NA	NA	CASSRRGSETGELFF	TGTGCCAGTAGTCGAAGGGGGTCGGAGACCGGGGAGCTGTTTTTT
TRBV19	TRBJ1-1	NA	NA	CASSTGVNTEAFF	TGTGCCAGTAGTACAGGGGTGAACACTGAAGCTTTCTTT
TRBV29-1	TRBJ1-1	NA	NA	CSVDVPSRTEAFF	TGCAGCGTTGATGTACCGAGTCGGACTGAAGCTTTCTTT
TRBV4-1	TRBJ1-5	NA	NA	CASSQEEEGYGNQPQHF	TGCGCCAGCAGCCAAGAGGAAGAGGGATACGGCAATCAGCCCCAGCATTTT
TRBV7-9	TRBJ1-5	TRBD1	NA	CASSSTGGGNQPQHF	TGTGCCAGCAGCTCCACAGGGGGTGGCAATCAGCCCCAGCATTTT
TRBV7-2	TRBJ2-1	NA	NA	CASSLVGSSAVEQFF	TGTGCCAGCAGCTTGGTCGGGTCCTCGGCAGTTGAGCAGTTCTTC